This TCR beta chain is from a study of CD8+CD57+ T cells in acquired aplastic anemia (dated by TCRdb to the late 2010s). Background on the whole study: DNA extracted from sorted CD4+ and CD8+ cells had a mean of roughly 3.3 ug, with a range of about 0.19 to 27.4 ug. CD8+CD57+ expansion was defined as frequency above the mean frequency observed in healthy subjects.

Genomic DNA served as template for TCR beta VDJ combination and CDR3 sequence profiling. TCR repertoire sequencing was run on an Illumina HiSeq 2000. The authors' pipeline ran thus. Repertoire assessment relied on Simpson's diversity index, CDR3 size and DJ length profiles, and TRBV/TRBJ rearrangement plots. The most abundant DNA sequence in the deep sequencing data was defined as the immunodominant clone. CDR3 amino acid sequences were checked for sharing across subjects and were also compared against the VDJdb database and published repertoires. TCRdb reprocessed the public reads (quality trimming at Q25 with fastp, clone calling with MiXCR) and kept in-frame beta chains. Rows matching on CDR3 protein sequence are summarized as one entry with the most common DNA and genes. TCRdb, rather than the study authors, made the V and J calls. Present in this sample are approximately 260,000 distinct CDR3 sequences, roughly 82% of which were seen just once. The top ten clones comprise approximately 42% of the sample.

Study-wide conclusions, independent of this receptor: Around 30 CD8+ CDR3 sequences were found to be shared between patients and controls, but these sequences appeared to be highly expressed in patients and within the immunodominant clones of the patients. Patients and healthy controls showed no significant difference in CD8+ Simpson's diversity (P=0.060).

Expansion of CD8+CD57+ cells had been shown by flow cytometry in the patients chosen for sequencing. Every patient had severe acquired aplastic anemia, diagnosed using the International Study of Aplastic Anemia and Agranulocytosis and Camitta criteria. Patients had received no therapy at the time of blood sampling. The study deep-sequenced TCR repertoires of sorted CD4+ and CD8+ blood T cells from severe aplastic anemia patients and healthy subjects. Patients were enrolled under clinicaltrials.gov protocols 00001620, 01623167, 00001397, 00071045, 00081523 and 00961064 in the USA. Ficoll-Paque density gradient centrifugation was used to isolate peripheral blood mononuclear cells. CD4+ and CD8+ T cells were sorted by FACS or magnetic beads before DNA extraction. On this clonotype: The target of this receptor is not known. At one of its ends the junction is not consistent with the germline gene, which may arise from a read error.

According to the germline V gene (reference sequence), CDR1 reads SEHNR and CDR2 reads FQNEAQ. From the cysteine through the phenylalanine, the CDR3 covers 14 amino acids. Kept here is only the CDR3 DNA, which spans 42 bases and is read in frame from base 1. The sample taken for sequencing was sorted CD4+, CD8+, or CD8+CD57+ T cells (not recorded which) from PBMCs. The sequence links TRBV7-9 to TRBJ1-6, with 11 bases matching TRBD1. The TCR was taken from a human donor with aplastic anemia. CDR3 reads: CASSADRGQYAVPF. The nucleotides read TGTGCCAGCAGCGCGGACAGGGGGCAGTACGCCGTGCCCTTT.